Presented here are 20 T cell receptor beta chains from one specimen sequenced in a study of CD8 T cells in Susac syndrome. An input of roughly 0.5 to 1 ug of RNA was subjected to reverse transcription using random hexamers. One entry per CDR3 protein results from TCRdb running MiXCR on the immunoSEQ multiplex PCR reads. The sample contains about 75,000 distinct CDR3 sequences, roughly 95% of which appear only once. The sample was CD8+ T cells from PBMCs. Receptors were obtained from a human donor with Susac syndrome.

The CDR3 protein is CASSHPDRGDFYGYTF. Here the CDR3 DNA reads TGTGCCAGCAGCCACCCGGACAGGGGGGACTTCTATGGCTACACCTTC. The V gene is TRBV5-5, the J gene TRBJ1-2; 10 bases align to TRBD1. This CDR3 has 16 residues. V shed 4 bases, J shed 4 bases, and the junction held 10 bases outside the gene matches. The V gene's germline CDR1 is SGHKS and CDR2 YYEKEE (reference sequence).

The chain is built from TRBV27 and TRBJ2-3, with a tentative D call TRBD2 (7 bases). Trimming shortened V by 2 bases and J by 6 bases, and 12 bases separated the two germline ends. Germline V gene data show CDR1 as MNHEY and CDR2 as SMNVEV (reference sequence). This CDR3 region has 14 residues. CDR3 amino acids: CASSLDGGLDTQYF. DNA for the CDR3: TGTGCCAGCAGTTTAGACGGGGGGCTCGATACGCAGTATTTT.

The chain employs TRBV9 and TRBJ2-6, with D perhaps given as TRBD1 or TRBD2 (5 bases each). CDR1 SGDLS and CDR2 YYNGEE come from the germline V gene. The CDR3 has 18 amino acids. Trimming removed 0 bases at V and 0 bases at J, with 13 bases between. CDR3 residues: CASSVVGDLPSGANVLTF. The CDR3 bases are TGTGCCAGCAGCGTAGTGGGGGACCTCCCCTCTGGGGCCAACGTCCTGACTTTC. Variable domain in full (rest from reference TRBV9 and TRBJ2-6): DSGVTQTPKHLITATGQRVTLRCSPRSGDLSVYWYQQSLDQGLQFLIQYYNGEERAKGNILERFSAQQFPDLHSELNLSSLELGDSALYFCASSVVGDLPSGANVLTFGAGSRLTVL.

The CDR3 protein is CSAKTGVDEKLFF. Written as DNA, the CDR3 is TGCAGTGCCAAGACAGGGGTGGATGAAAAACTGTTTTTT. The chain couples TRBV20-1 to TRBJ1-4; TRBD1 matches 8 bases. Germline V lookup: CDR1 DFQATT, CDR2 SNEGSKA (reference sequence). With V trimmed by 6 bases and J by 6 bases, 6 bases remained unmatched. The CDR3 contains 13 residues.

V usage is TRBV24-1 and J usage is TRBJ2-7; D not resolved. This CDR3 has 14 residues. The germline V gene encodes CDR1 KGHDR and CDR2 SFDVKD. Trimming removed 5 bases from V and 1 base from J, with 11 bases in between. CDR3 loop: CATSGGDKSYEQYF. The CDR3 nucleotides read TGTGCCACCAGTGGCGGAGACAAGTCCTACGAGCAGTACTTC.

J is TRBJ2-4 and V is TRBV29-1; D call uncertain. The V end was cut by 2 bases, the J end by 3 bases, with 11 bases between. The length of the CDR3 is 14 residues. CDR1 SQVTM and CDR2 ANQGSEA come from the germline V gene. CDR3 sequence: CSVETGVGKNIQYF. For the CDR3, the DNA is TGCAGCGTTGAAACTGGGGTGGGCAAAAACATTCAGTACTTC. The full variable domain, with the rest looked up from reference TRBV29-1 and TRBJ2-4, is SAVISQKPSRDICQRGTSLTIQCQVDSQVTMMFWYRQQPGQSLTLIATANQGSEATYESGFVIDKFPISRPNLTFSTLTVSNMSPEDSSIYLCSVETGVGKNIQYFGAGTRLSVL.

This chain connects TRBV27 to TRBJ2-7; D gene ambiguous. Per germline, CDR1 MNHEY and CDR2 SMNVEV (reference sequence). The CDR3 is 13 residues long. Between the trimmed V and J ends, which lost 3 bases and 3 bases, there was a span of 9 bases. In DNA form, the CDR3 reads TGTGCCAGCAGTTTCGGACGGTACTACGAGCAGTACTTC. This gives the protein CASSFGRYYEQYF.

The rearrangement uses TRBV9 and TRBJ2-1; no clear D. This CDR3 has 11 residues. V was cut by 5 bases and J by 10 bases, with 10 bases left in between. Germline assignment: CDR1 SGDLS and CDR2 YYNGEE. For the CDR3, the DNA is TGTGCCAGCAGTACCCAGCAGGAGCAGTTCTTC. This translates into CASSTQQEQFF.

V is TRBV25-1 and J is TRBJ2-3, with unresolved D. Trimming cost V 5 bases and J 1 base, with 10 bases left between them. CDR1 and CDR2 (germline): MGHDK, SYGVNS. The CDR3 is made up of 14 amino acids. The CDR3 spells CASSSGTRTDTQYF. In DNA form, the CDR3 reads TGTGCCAGCAGTAGTGGCACTCGCACAGATACGCAGTATTTT.

The gene calls are TRBV5-5 and TRBJ2-5; 13 nucleotides line up with TRBD2. This CDR3 is 14 amino acids long. Germline CDR1 SGHKS, CDR2 YYEKEE (reference sequence). J was trimmed by 5 bases and V by 4 bases; bases with no gene match: 2. The CDR3: CASSTSGGVETQYF. CDR3 nucleotide sequence: TGTGCCAGCAGCACTAGCGGGGGGGTTGAGACCCAGTACTTC.

The rearrangement joins TRBV9 to TRBJ2-2; maybe TRBD2 (7 bases). The CDR3 sequence is 15 residues long. Germline V gives CDR1 SGDLS, CDR2 YYNGEE. V was cut by 3 bases and J by 6 bases, with 15 bases left in between. The CDR3 here is CASSAYREGPGELFF. Here the CDR3 DNA reads TGTGCCAGCAGCGCTTACAGGGAGGGTCCCGGGGAGCTGTTTTTT.

This chain connects TRBV20-1 to TRBJ2-7, with D perhaps TRBD1 (5 bases). From germline, CDR1 is DFQATT and CDR2 SNEGSKA (reference sequence). This CDR3 is built from 12 residues. Trimming took off 8 bases at V and 5 bases at J, with 16 bases between the two ends. Written as DNA, the CDR3 is TGCAGTCCATATTTCAGGGTCGACGAGCAGTACTTC. This translates into CSPYFRVDEQYF.

V and J are TRBV30 and TRBJ2-3; either TRBD1 or TRBD2 may fit D (6 bases each). With 6 bases removed from V and 4 bases from J, the gap between germline ends came to 17 bases. Germline loops: CDR1 GTSNPN, CDR2 SVGIG (reference sequence). This CDR3 spans 14 amino acids. The CDR3 loop reads CACLNTGAPDTQYF. In DNA, the CDR3 is TGTGCCTGCCTGAACACGGGGGCCCCAGATACGCAGTATTTT.

The V and J genes are TRBV4-1 and TRBJ2-1, with 11 bases identical to TRBD2. Germline V CDR1 and CDR2: MGHRA, YSYEKL. The CDR3 runs to 18 residues. V dropped 0 bases and J dropped 9; count of bases not matched to a gene: 13. CDR3 sequence reads: CASSQDQGVAGGHSEQFF. The CDR3 bases are TGCGCCAGCAGCCAAGATCAGGGAGTAGCGGGGGGGCACAGTGAGCAGTTCTTC.

The J gene is TRBJ1-5, the V gene TRBV27; 7 bases agree with TRBD1. This CDR3 spans 14 amino acids. The V and J ends lost 5 bases and 6 bases, in that order; junction bases with no gene match: 7. The germline gives CDR1 MNHEY, CDR2 SMNVEV (reference sequence). The DNA for the CDR3 is TGTGCCAGCAGTCCCGGACAGGCGGGTCAGCCCCAGCATTTT. This sequence encodes CASSPGQAGQPQHF.

The V and J genes are TRBV9 and TRBJ1-2; D call uncertain. The V and J ends lost 5 bases and 7 bases respectively, with 12 bases between them. Germline CDR1 reads SGDLS; CDR2 reads YYNGEE. This CDR3 has 12 residues. This CDR3 reads CASSSRAGGYTF. DNA of the CDR3: TGTGCCAGCAGTTCGAGGGCGGGTGGCTACACCTTC. The complete variable domain, with remaining parts taken from reference TRBV9 and TRBJ1-2, reads DSGVTQTPKHLITATGQRVTLRCSPRSGDLSVYWYQQSLDQGLQFLIQYYNGEERAKGNILERFSAQQFPDLHSELNLSSLELGDSALYFCASSSRAGGYTFGSGTRLTVV.

This clonotype occurred once. This rearrangement joins TRBV5-4 to TRBJ2-1; D is uncertain. The germline V and J ends were trimmed by 1 base and 7 bases, with 6 bases remaining between them. The CDR3 is made up of 12 amino acids. Germline assignment: CDR1 SGHNT and CDR2 YYREEE (reference sequence). Here the CDR3 DNA reads TGTGCCAGCAGCTTGCGAGAAAATGAGCAGTTCTTC. This codes for CASSLRENEQFF.

The rearrangement joins TRBV29-1 to TRBJ1-2, with unresolved D. CDR3 length equals 13 residues. Germline assignment: CDR1 SQVTM and CDR2 ANQGSEA. Trimming cost V 0 bases and J 7 bases, with 12 bases left between them. The CDR3: CSVEDRIAVGYTF. The CDR3 DNA reads as TGCAGCGTTGAAGATCGAATTGCGGTTGGCTACACCTTC.

This chain connects TRBV5-5 to TRBJ1-2, with D possibly TRBD1 on 5 matching bases. Germline CDR1 SGHKS, CDR2 YYEKEE (reference sequence). V was cut by 9 bases and J by 4 bases, with 13 bases left in between. The CDR3 spans 12 residues. CDR3: CATEGIGYGYTF. The CDR3 DNA reads as TGTGCCACCGAGGGGATAGGCTATGGCTACACCTTC.

This clonotype was counted once. The chain couples TRBV28 to TRBJ2-5; TRBD2 matches at 7 bases. Unmatched junction bases numbered 15, after V lost 6 bases and J lost 5 bases. CDR3 size: 16 residues. Germline values: CDR1 MDHEN, CDR2 SYDVKM. The CDR3 DNA is TGTGCCAGCAGCCCCATTCGGGAGGCGGGGAGGGAGACCCAGTACTTC. Translation: CASSPIREAGRETQYF.